This TCR beta chain appears in the sequencing data of a study of Ad26.COV2.S vaccination and SARS-CoV-2 variants. Specified treatment: 15 to 20 received Ad26.COV2.S at low or high dose, single or two shots; five or six received placebo; per-sample allocation not given. On day 63 after the first injection, vaccine and placebo recipients gave samples. The CDR3 is 16 residues long. Trimming cost V 0 bases and J 4 bases, with 16 bases left between them. Germline CDR1 and CDR2: GTSNPN and SVGIG (reference sequence). Method: immunoSEQ multiplex PCR; TCRdb's copy keeps in-frame clones and lacks some. The sample includes about 440,000 clones, around 90% of them seen just once.

The receptor comes from a person between 18 and 65 years old who received the Ad26.COV2.S COVID-19 vaccine or a placebo. Sequenced here: peripheral blood, sampled in a trial of Ad26.COV2.S vaccine versus placebo. The rearrangement links TRBV30 to TRBJ1-3; D not resolved. CDR3 bases: TGTGCCTGGAGTGTACTTAATGACTTTCCCGGAAACACCATATATTTT. Its translation is CAWSVLNDFPGNTIYF.